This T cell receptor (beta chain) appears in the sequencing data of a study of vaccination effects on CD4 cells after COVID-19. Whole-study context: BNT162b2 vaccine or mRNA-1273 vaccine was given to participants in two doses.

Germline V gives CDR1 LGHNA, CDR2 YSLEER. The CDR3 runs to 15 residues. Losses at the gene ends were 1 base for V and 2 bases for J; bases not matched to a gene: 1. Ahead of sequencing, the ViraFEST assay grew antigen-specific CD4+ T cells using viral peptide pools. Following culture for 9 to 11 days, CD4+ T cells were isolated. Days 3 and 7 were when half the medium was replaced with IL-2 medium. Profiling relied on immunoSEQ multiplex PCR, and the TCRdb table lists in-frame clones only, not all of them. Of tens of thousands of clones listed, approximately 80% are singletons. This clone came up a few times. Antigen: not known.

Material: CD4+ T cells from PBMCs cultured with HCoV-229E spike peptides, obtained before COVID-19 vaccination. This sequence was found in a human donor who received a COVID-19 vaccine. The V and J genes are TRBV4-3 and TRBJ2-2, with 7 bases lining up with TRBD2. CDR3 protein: CASSQGGLNTGELFF. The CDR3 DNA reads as TGCGCCAGCAGCCAAGGGGGACTAAACACCGGGGAGCTGTTTTTT.